The sample holds one count of the clone carrying this T cell receptor (beta chain). Study processing details: Cell counts per sample came from amplifying reference gene primers. Produced via immunoSEQ multiplex PCR; TCRdb's table is partial and in-frame only. The V and J calls and clone size come from that table; D and trimming were worked out from the DNA. The profile covers under 300,000 clones, with 89% appearing a single time and approximately 2.2% taken by the ten largest. This entry belongs to a study of blood T cell repertoires in COVID-19. Study information: Sites in the United States, Italy and Spain provided acute and convalescent COVID-19 samples. T cells, B-cell-depleted T cells, or PBMCs provided the cDNA or gDNA that served as material.

CDR3 length equals 15 residues. The germline V gene encodes CDR1 MGHRA and CDR2 YSYEKL. V trimming: 1 base; J trimming: 7 bases; junction bases outside the gene matches: 5. The rearrangement links TRBV4-1 to TRBJ1-2, with 11 bases that match TRBD1. The sample consisted of peripheral blood. The source of this sequence is a man aged 50 to 59 with acute or convalescent COVID-19. The CDR3 loop is CASSQVGTGGPGYTF. CDR3 nucleotides: TGCGCCAGCAGCCAAGTCGGGACAGGGGGACCTGGCTACACCTTC.